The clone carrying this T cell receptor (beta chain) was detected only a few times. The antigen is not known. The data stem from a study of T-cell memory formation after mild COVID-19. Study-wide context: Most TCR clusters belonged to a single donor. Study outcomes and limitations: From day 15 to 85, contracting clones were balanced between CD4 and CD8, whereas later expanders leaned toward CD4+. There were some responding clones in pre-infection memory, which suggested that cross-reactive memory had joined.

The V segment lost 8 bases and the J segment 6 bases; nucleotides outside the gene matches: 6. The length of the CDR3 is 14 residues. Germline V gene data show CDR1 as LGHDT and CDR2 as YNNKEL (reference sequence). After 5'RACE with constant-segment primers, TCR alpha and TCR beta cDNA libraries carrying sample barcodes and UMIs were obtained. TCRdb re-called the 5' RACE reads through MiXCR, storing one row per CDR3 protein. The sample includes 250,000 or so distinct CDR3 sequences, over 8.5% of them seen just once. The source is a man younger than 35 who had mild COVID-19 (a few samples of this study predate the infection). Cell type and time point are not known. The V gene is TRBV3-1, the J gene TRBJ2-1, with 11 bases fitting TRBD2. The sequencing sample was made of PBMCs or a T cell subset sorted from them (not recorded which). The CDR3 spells CASGRTSGPNEQFF. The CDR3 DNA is TGTGCCAGCGGTAGGACTAGCGGGCCCAATGAGCAGTTCTTC.